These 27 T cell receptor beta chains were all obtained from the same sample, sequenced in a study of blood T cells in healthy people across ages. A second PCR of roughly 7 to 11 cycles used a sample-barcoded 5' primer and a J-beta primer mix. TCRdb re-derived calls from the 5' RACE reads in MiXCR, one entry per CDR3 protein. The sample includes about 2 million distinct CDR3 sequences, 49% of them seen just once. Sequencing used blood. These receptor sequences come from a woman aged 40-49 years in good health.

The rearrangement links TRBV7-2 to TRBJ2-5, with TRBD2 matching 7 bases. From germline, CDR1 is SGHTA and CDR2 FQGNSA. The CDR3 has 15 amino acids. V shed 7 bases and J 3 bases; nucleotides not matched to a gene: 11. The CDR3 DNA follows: TGTGCCAGCACCCCTGCCCCGGCGGGGGAAGAGACCCAGTACTTC. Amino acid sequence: CASTPAPAGEETQYF.

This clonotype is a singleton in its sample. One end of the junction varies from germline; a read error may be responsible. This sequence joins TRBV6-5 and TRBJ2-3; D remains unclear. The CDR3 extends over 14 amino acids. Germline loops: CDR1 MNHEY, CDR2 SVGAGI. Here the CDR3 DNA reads TGTGCCAGCAGTTACGGGTTACGCACAGCTACGCAGTATTTT. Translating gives CASSYGLRTATQYF.

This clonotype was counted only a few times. This chain's CDR3 is CASGWPAVPQTQYF. Written as DNA, the CDR3 is TGTGCCAGCGGTTGGCCGGCCGTGCCACAGACCCAGTACTTC. The chain joins TRBV28 to TRBJ2-5, with D uncertain. The CDR3 contains 14 residues. The germline V gene has CDR1 MDHEN and CDR2 SYDVKM. Trimming took 8 bases from V and 6 from J, leaving 19 bases between them.

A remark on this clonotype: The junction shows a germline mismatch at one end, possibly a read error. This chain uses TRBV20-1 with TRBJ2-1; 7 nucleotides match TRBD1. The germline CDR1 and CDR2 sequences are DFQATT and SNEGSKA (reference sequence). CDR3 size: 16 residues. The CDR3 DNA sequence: TGCAGTGCCTCAGTACGGACAGGAACGAACTACAATAAGCAGTTCTTC. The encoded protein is CSASVRTGTNYNKQFF.

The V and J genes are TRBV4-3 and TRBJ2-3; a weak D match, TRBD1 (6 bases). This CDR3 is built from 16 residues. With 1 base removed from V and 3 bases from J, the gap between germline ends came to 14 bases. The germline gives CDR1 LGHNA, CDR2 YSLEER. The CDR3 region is CASSQARGGWTDTQYF. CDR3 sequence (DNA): TGCGCCAGCAGCCAAGCCAGGGGCGGGTGGACAGATACGCAGTATTTT.

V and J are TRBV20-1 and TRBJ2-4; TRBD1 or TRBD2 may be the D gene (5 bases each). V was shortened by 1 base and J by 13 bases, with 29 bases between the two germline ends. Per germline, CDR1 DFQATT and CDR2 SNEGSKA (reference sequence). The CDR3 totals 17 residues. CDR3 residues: CSARGASGGESSYGQYF. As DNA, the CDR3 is TGCAGTGCTAGAGGGGCCTCTGGGGGAGAGTCCTCCTACGGGCAGTACTTC.

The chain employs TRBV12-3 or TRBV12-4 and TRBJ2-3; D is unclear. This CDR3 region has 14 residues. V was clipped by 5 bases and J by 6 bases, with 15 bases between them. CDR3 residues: CASSVVGYLDTQYF. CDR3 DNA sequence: TGTGCCAGCAGTGTGGTAGGGTACTTGGATACGCAGTATTTT.

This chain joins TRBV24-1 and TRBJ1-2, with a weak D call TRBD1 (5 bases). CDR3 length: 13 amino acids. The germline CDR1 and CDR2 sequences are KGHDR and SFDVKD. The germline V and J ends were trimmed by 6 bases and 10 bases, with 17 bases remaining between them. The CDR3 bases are TGTGCCACCAGTTCTCTGACAGAGCGGGACTACACCTTC. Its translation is CATSSLTERDYTF.

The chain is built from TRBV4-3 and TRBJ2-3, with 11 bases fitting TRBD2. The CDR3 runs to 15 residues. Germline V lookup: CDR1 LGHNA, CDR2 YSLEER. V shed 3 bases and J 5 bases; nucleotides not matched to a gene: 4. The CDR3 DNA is TGCGCCAGCAGCCAGGGACTAGCGGTCCGAGATACGCAGTATTTT. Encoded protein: CASSQGLAVRDTQYF.

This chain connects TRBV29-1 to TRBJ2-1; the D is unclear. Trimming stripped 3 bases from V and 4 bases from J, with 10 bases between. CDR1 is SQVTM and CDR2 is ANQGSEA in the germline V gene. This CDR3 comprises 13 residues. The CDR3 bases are TGCAGCGTTGAGGGCGACATATACAATGAGCAGTTCTTC. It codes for CSVEGDIYNEQFF.

The CDR3: CASSQVASSGGQRGAQYF. As DNA, the CDR3 is TGTGCCAGCAGCCAGGTGGCGTCTAGCGGGGGCCAGCGGGGGGCCCAGTACTTC. J is TRBJ2-5 and V is TRBV7-2; 10 bases align to TRBD2. In germline, CDR1 is SGHTA, CDR2 FQGNSA. The CDR3 sequence is 18 residues long. V was clipped by 5 bases and J by 9 bases; unmatched bases: 21.

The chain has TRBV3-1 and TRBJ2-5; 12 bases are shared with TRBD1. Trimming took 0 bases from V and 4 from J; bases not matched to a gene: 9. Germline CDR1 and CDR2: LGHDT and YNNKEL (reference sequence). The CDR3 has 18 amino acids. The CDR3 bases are TGTGCCAGCAGCCAAGATCCCCGGGACAGGGGGCGTCGAGAGACCCAGTACTTC. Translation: CASSQDPRDRGRRETQYF.

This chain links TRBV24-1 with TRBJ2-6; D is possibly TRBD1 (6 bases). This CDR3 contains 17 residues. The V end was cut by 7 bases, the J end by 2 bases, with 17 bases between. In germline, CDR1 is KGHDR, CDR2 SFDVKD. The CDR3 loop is CATSDDRFAAGANVLTF. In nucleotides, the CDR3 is TGTGCCACCAGCGATGACAGGTTCGCGGCTGGGGCCAACGTCCTGACTTTC.

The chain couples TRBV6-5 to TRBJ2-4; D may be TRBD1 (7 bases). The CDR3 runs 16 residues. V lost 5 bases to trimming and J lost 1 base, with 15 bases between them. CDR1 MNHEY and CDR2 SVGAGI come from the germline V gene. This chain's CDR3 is CASSPFRGAAKNIQYF. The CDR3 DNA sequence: TGTGCCAGCAGTCCCTTCAGGGGGGCGGCCAAAAACATTCAGTACTTC.

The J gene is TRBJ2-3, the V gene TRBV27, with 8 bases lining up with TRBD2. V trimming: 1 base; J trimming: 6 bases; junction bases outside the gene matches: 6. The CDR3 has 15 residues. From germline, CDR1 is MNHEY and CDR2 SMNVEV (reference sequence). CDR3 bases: TGTGCCAGCAGTTTATACGGGGGGGCCTTTGATACGCAGTATTTT. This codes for CASSLYGGAFDTQYF.

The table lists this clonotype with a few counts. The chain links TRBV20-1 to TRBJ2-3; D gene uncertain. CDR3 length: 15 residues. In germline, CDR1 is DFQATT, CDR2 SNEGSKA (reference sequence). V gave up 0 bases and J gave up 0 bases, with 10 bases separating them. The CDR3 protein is CSARDYQTSTDTQYF. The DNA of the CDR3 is TGCAGTGCTAGAGATTATCAGACTAGCACAGATACGCAGTATTTT.

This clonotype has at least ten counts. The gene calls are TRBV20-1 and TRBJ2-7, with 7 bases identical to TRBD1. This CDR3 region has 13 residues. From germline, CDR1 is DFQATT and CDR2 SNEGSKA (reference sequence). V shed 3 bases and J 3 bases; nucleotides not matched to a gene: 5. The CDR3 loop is CSARAGTDYEQYF. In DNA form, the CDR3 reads TGCAGTGCTAGGGCCGGGACAGACTACGAGCAGTACTTC.

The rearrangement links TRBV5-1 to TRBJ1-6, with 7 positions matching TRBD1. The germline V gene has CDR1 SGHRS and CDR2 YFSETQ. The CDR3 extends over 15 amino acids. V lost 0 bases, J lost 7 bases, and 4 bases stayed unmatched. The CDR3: CASSLVQGKNSPLHF. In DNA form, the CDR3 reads TGCGCCAGCAGCTTGGTACAGGGGAAAAATTCACCCCTCCACTTT.

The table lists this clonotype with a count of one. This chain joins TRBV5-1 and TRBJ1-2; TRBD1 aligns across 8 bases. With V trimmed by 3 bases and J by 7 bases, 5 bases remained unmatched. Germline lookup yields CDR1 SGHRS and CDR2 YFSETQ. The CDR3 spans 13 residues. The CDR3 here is CASSYDRGIGYTF. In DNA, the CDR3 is TGCGCCAGCAGCTACGACAGGGGAATTGGCTACACCTTC.

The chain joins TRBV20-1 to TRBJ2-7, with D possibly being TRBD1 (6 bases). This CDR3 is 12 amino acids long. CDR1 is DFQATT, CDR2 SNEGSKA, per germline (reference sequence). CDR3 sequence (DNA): TGCACTGCAAATAGGGGGTCCTACGAGCAGTACTTC. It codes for CTANRGSYEQYF.

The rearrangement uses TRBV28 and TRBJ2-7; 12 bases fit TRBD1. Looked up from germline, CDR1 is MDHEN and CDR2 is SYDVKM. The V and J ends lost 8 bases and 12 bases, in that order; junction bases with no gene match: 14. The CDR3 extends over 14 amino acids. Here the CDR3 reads CASYLGDRGLRRYF. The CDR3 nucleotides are TGTGCCAGCTATCTGGGGGACAGGGGGCTGAGGCGGTACTTC.

CDR3 protein: CASSQDRQGMEGYTF. The CDR3 DNA follows: TGTGCCAGCAGCCAAGATCGGCAGGGAATGGAAGGCTACACCTTC. The chain links TRBV3-1 to TRBJ1-2; D might be TRBD1 (5 bases). CDR3 size: 15 residues. The germline V gene has CDR1 LGHDT and CDR2 YNNKEL (reference sequence). V was shortened by 0 bases and J by 8 bases, with 16 bases between the two germline ends.

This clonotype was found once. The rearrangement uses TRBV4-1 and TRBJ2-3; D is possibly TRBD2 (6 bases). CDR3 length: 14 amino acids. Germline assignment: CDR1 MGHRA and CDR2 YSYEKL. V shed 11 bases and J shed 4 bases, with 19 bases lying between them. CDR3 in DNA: TGCGCCTTCTCAGAGCACCCGGGGGCAGATACGCAGTATTTT. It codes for CAFSEHPGADTQYF.

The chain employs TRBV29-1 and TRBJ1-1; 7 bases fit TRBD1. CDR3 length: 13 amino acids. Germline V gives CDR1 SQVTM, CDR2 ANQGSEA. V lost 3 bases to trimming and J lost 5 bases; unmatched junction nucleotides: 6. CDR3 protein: CSVDQGGGTEAFF. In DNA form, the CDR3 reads TGCAGCGTTGATCAGGGGGGCGGTACTGAAGCTTTCTTT.

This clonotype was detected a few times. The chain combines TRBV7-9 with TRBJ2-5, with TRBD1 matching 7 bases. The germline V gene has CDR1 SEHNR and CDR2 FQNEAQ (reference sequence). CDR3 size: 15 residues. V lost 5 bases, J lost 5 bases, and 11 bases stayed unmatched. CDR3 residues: CASSANRGIVETQYF. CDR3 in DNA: TGTGCCAGCAGCGCCAACAGGGGAATAGTGGAGACCCAGTACTTC.

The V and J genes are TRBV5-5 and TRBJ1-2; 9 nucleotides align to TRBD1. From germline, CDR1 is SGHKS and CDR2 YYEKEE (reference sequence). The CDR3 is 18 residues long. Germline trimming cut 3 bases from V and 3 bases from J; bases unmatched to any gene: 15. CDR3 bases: TGTGCCAGCAGCTGGAACAGGGGGCGCAGGGGTATCGACTATGGCTACACCTTC. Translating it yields CASSWNRGRRGIDYGYTF.

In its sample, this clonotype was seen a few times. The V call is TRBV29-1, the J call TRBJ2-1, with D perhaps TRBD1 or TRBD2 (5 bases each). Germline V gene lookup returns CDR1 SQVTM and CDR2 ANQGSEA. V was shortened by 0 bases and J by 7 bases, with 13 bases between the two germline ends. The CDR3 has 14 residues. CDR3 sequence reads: CSVEDGARGNEQFF. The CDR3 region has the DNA TGCAGCGTTGAAGATGGGGCCCGGGGAAATGAGCAGTTCTTC.